The T cell receptor beta chain under discussion was sequenced for a study of early T cells in non-severe SARS-CoV-2 infection. Study conclusions and caveats: A preference for anti-spike CD8 responses marked VDJdb matching, which missed private and CD4 specificities.

This clonotype was recorded at least ten times. No antigen is known for it. The CDR3 contains 15 residues. Trimming removed 4 bases from V and 7 bases from J; junction bases left unmatched: 7. Germline V gene data show CDR1 as MDHEN and CDR2 as SYDVKM. From the 5' RACE reads, TCRdb called clonotypes with MiXCR, one entry per CDR3 protein. The sample has tens of thousands of distinct CDR3 sequences, approximately 12% seen once. The chain combines TRBV28 with TRBJ1-5, with TRBD1 matching 10 bases. Sequences were obtained from whole blood. The sequence derives from an adult who was a healthcare worker with PCR-confirmed SARS-CoV-2 infection or an uninfected control (not recorded which). For the CDR3, the DNA is TGTGCCAGCAGTTCAGCCGGGACAGGGGACCAGCCCCAGCATTTT. Amino acids: CASSSAGTGDQPQHF.